The sequence of this T cell receptor beta chain was determined in a study of technical replicates of blood from several donors. Between the trimmed V and J ends, which lost 2 bases and 10 bases, there was a span of 8 bases. The CDR3 contains 12 residues. Germline CDR1 is MNHNY and CDR2 is SVGAGI (reference sequence). TCRdb's copy holds only in-frame clones and misses some; the assay was immunoSEQ multiplex PCR. The table shows fewer than 95,000 clones, with 90% to 95% occurring only once. The sequencing sample was made of T cells isolated from PBMCs. This clonotype was sampled from a human donor in good health. The gene calls are TRBV6-6 and TRBJ2-2, with D maybe TRBD1 (5 bases). As DNA, the CDR3 is TGTGCCAGCAGTTACAGGGGTTTGGAGCTGTTTTTT. Its translation is CASSYRGLELFF.